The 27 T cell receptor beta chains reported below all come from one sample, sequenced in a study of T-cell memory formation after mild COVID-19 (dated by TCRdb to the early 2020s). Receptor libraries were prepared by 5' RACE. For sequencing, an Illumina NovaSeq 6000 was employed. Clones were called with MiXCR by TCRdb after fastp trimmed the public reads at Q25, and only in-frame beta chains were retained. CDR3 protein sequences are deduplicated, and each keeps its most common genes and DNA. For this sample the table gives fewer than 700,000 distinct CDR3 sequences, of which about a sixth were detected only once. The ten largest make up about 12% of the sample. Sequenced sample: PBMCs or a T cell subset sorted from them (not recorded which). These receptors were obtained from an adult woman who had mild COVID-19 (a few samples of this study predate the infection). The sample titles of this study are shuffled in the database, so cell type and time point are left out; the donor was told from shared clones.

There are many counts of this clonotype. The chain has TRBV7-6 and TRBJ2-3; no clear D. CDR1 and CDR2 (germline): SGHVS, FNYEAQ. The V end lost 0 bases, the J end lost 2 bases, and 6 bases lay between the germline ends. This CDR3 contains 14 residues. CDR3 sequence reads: CASSLAGFTDTQYF. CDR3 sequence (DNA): TGTGCCAGCAGCTTAGCGGGATTCACAGATACGCAGTATTTT. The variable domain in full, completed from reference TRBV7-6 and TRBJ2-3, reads GAGVSQSPRYKVTKRGQDVALRCDPISGHVSLYWYRQALGQGPEFLTYFNYEAQQDKSGLPNDRFSAERPEGSISTLTIQRTEQRDSAMYRCASSLAGFTDTQYFGPGTRLTVL.

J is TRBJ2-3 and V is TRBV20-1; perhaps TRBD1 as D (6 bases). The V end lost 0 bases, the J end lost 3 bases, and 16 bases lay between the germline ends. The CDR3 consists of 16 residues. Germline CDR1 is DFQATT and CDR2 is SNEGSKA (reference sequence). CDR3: CSARDVWAGETDTQYF. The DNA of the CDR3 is TGCAGTGCTAGAGATGTGTGGGCAGGGGAAACAGATACGCAGTATTTT.

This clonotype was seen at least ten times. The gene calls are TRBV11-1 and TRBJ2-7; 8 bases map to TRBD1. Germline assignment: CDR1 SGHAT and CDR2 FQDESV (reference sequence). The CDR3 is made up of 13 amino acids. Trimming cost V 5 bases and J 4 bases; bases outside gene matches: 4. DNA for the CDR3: TGTGCCAGCAGCCCCAGGGGGCGTTACGAGCAGTACTTC. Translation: CASSPRGRYEQYF. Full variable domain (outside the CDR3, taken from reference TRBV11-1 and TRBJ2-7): EAEVAQSPRYKITEKSQAVAFWCDPISGHATLYWYRQILGQGPELLVQFQDESVVDDSQLPKDRFSAERLKGVDSTLKIQPAELGDSAMYLCASSPRGRYEQYFGPGTRLTVT.

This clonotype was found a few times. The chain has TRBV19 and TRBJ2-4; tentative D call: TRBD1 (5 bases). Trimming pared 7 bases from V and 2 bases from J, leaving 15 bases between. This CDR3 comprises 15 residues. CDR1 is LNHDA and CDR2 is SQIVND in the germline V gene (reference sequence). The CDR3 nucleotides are TGTGCCAGTACCCAGGGCTTAGGGTCCAAAAACATTCAGTACTTC. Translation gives CASTQGLGSKNIQYF.

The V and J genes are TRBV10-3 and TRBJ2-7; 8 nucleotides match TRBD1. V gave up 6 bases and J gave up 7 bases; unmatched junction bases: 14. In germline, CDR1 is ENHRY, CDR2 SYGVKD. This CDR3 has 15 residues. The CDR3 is CAIRRLDRDLGEQYF. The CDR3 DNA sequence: TGTGCCATCAGGCGACTGGACAGGGACCTGGGGGAGCAGTACTTC.

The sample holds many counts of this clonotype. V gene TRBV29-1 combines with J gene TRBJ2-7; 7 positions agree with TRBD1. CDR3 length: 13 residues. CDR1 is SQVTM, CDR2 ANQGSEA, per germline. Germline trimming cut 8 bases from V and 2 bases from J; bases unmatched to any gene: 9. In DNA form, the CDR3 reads TGCAGCACAAGACAGGGCGGAACCTACGAGCAGTACTTC. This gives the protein CSTRQGGTYEQYF.

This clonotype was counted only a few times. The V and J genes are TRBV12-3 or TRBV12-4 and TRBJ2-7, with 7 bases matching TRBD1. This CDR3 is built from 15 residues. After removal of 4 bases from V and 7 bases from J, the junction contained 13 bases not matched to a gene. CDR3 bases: TGTGCCAGCAGTTCACCCCGGGACACCAGGGGGGAGCAGTACTTC. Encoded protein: CASSSPRDTRGEQYF.

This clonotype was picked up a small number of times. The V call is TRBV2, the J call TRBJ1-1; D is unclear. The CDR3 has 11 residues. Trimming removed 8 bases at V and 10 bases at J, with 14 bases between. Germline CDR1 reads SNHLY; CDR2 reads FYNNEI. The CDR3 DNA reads TGTGCCAGCGGACTGAACCGGGGAGCTTTCTTT. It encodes CASGLNRGAFF.

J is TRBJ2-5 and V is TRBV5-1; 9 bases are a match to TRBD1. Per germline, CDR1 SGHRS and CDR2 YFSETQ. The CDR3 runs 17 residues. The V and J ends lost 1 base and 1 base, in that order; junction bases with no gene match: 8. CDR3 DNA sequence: TGCGCCAGCAGCTTGCATAAGGGGACAGGGACCCAAGAGACCCAGTACTTC. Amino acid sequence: CASSLHKGTGTQETQYF.

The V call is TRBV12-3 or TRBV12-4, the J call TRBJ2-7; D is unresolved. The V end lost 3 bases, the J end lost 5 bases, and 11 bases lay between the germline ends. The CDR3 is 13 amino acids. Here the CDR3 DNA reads TGTGCCAGCAGTTTTATAGGTCCGAACGAGCAGTACTTC. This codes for CASSFIGPNEQYF.

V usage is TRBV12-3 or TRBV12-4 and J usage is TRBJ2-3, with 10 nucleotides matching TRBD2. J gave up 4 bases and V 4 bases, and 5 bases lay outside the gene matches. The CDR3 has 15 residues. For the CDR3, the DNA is TGTGCCAGCAGTTCACGGACTAGCGGCCCAGATACGCAGTATTTT. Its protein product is CASSSRTSGPDTQYF.

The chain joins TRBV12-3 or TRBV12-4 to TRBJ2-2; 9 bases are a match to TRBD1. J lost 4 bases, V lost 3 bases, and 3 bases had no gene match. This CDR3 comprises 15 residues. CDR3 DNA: TGTGCCAGCAGTTTCCGGGACAGGGCCACCGGGGAGCTGTTTTTT. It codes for CASSFRDRATGELFF.

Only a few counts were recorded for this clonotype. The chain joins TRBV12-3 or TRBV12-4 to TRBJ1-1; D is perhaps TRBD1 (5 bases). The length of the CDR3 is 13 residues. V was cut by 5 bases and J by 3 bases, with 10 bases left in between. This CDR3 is CASSPETDTEAFF. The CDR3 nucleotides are TGTGCCAGCAGTCCCGAGACAGACACTGAAGCTTTCTTT.

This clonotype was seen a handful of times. This CDR3 is CASSPPGLPNTGELFF. Here the CDR3 DNA reads TGTGCCAGCTCACCACCGGGACTTCCGAACACCGGGGAGCTGTTTTTT. The chain has TRBV18 and TRBJ2-2, with D possibly being TRBD2 (6 bases). The ends were cut back, 0 bases at V and 0 bases at J, with 8 bases in the middle. Germline loops: CDR1 KGHSH, CDR2 LQKENI. The CDR3 has 16 amino acids.

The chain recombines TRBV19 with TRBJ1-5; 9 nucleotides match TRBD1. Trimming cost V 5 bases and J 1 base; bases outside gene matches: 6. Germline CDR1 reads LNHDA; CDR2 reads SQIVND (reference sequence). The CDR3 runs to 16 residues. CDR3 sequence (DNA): TGTGCCAGTAGTTCAACAGGGGGCATAAGCAATCAGCCCCAGCATTTT. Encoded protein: CASSSTGGISNQPQHF.

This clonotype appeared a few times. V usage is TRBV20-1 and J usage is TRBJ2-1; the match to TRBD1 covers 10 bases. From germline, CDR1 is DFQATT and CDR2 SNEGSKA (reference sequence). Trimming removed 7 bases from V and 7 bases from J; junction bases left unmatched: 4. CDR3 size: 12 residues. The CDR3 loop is CSVGTGENEQFF. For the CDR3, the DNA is TGCAGTGTTGGGACAGGGGAAAATGAGCAGTTCTTC.

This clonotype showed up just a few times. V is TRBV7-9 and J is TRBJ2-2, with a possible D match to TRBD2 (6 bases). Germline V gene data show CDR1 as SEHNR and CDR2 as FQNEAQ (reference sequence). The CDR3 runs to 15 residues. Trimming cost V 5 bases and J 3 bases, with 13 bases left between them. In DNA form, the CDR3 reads TGTGCCAGCAGCCTACAGACTAGTTACACCGGGGAGCTGTTTTTT. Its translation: CASSLQTSYTGELFF.

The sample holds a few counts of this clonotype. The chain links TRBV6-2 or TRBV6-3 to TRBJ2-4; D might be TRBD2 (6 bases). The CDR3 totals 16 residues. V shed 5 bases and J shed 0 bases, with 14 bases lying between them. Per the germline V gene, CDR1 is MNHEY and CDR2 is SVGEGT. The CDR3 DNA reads TGTGCCAGCAGTGCGTACGGGGAGGTAGCCAAAAACATTCAGTACTTC. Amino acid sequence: CASSAYGEVAKNIQYF.

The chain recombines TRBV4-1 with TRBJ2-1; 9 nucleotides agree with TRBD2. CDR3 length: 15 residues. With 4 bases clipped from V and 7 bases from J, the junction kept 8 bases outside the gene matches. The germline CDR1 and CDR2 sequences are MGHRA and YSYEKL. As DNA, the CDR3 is TGCGCCAGCAGCCGCTCTGGCGGGAGGGGGAATGAGCAGTTCTTC. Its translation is CASSRSGGRGNEQFF.

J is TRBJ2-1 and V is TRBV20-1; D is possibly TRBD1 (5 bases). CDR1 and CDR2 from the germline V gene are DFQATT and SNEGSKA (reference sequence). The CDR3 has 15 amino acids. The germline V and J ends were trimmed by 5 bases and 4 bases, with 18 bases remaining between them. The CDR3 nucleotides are TGCAGTGCTCTCAGGGCGGTATATGGGTACAATGAGCAGTTCTTC. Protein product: CSALRAVYGYNEQFF.

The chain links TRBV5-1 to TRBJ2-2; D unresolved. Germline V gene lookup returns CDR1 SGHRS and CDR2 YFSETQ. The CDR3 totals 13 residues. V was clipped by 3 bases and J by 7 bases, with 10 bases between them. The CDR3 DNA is TGCGCCAGCAGCTCGATCAAGTACGGGGAGCTGTTTTTT. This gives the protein CASSSIKYGELFF.

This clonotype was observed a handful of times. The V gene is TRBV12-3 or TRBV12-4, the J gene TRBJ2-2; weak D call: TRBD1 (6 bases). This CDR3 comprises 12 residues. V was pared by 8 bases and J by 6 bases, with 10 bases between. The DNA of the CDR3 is TGTGCCAGCCGCGAGGGGGCCGGGGAGCTGTTTTTT. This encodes CASREGAGELFF.

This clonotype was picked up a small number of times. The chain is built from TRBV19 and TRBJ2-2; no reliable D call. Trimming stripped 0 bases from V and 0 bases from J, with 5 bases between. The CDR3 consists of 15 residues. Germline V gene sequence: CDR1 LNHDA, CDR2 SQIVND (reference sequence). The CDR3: CASSIDRPNTGELFF. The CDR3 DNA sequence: TGTGCCAGTAGTATAGATCGCCCGAACACCGGGGAGCTGTTTTTT.

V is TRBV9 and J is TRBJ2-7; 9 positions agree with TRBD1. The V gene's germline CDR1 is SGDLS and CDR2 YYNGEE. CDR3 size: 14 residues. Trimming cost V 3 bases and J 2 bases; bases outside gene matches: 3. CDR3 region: CASSDRDRAYEQYF. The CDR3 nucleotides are TGTGCCAGCAGCGACCGGGACAGGGCCTACGAGCAGTACTTC.

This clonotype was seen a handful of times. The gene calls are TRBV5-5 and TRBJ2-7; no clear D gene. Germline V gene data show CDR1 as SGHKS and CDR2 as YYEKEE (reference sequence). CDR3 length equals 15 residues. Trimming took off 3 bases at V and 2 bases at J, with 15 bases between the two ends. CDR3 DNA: TGTGCCAGCAGCTCTGCCTGGACGGTGCCCTACGAGCAGTACTTC. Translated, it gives CASSSAWTVPYEQYF. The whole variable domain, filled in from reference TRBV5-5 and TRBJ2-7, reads DAGVTQSPTHLIKTRGQQVTLRCSPISGHKSVSWYQQVLGQGPQFIFQYYEKEERGRGNFPDRFSARQFPNYSSELNVNALLLGDSALYLCASSSAWTVPYEQYFGPGTRLTVT.

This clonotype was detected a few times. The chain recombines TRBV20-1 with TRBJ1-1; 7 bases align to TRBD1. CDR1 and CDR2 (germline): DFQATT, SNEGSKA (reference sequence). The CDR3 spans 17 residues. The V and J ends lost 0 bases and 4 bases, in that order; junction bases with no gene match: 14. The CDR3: CSARERGRLTLFTEAFF. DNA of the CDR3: TGCAGTGCTAGAGAAAGGGGGCGCTTAACCTTATTCACTGAAGCTTTCTTT.

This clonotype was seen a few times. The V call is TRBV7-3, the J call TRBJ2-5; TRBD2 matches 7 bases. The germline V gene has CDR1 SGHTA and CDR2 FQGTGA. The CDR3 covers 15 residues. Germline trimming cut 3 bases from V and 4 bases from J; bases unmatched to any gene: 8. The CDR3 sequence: CASSFLGGRRETQYF. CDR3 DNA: TGTGCCAGCAGCTTTCTCGGGGGGAGGCGAGAGACCCAGTACTTC.